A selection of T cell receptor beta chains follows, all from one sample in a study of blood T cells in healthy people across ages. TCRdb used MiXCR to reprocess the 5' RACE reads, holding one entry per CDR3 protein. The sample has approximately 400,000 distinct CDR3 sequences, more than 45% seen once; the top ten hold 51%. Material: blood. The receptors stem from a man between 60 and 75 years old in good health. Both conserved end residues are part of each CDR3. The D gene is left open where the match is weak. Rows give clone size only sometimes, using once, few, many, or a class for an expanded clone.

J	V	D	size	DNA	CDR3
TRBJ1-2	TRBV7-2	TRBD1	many	TGTGCCAGCAGTGGGACAGGGCCCTATGGCTACACCTTC	CASSGTGPYGYTF
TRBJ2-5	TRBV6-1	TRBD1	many	TGTGCCAGCAGTCCGAGGACAGGGGCCCAACAAGAGACCCAGTACTTC	CASSPRTGAQQETQYF
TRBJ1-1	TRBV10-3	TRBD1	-	TGTGCCATCAGTGAGTCCAGGGGACAGGGGGAGAACACTGAAGCTTTCTTT	CAISESRGQGENTEAFF
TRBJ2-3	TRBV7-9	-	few	TGTGCCAGCAGCTTAGCGAGTGGCCCAGATACGCAGTATTTT	CASSLASGPDTQYF
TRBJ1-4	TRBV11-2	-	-	TGTGCCAGCAGCTCCTCCGCGGGAAAACTGTTTTTT	CASSSSAGKLFF
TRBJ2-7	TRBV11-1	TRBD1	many	TGTGCCAGCAGCTCTAGGGGGACAGGTGTCCCCTACGAGCAGTACTTC	CASSSRGTGVPYEQYF
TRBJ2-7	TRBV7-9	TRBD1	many	TGTGCCAGCAGCTTAGGGGGCTTGAGAGGGGACAGCTACGAGCAGTACTTC	CASSLGGLRGDSYEQYF
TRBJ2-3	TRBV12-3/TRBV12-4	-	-	TGTGCCAGCAGTTTTTCGGGCGGGGGCTCGGGAGATACGCAGTATTTT	CASSFSGGGSGDTQYF
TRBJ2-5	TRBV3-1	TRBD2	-	TGTGCCGGCAGCCACCCCGGGACTAGCGGGACAGAGACCCAGTACTTC	CAGSHPGTSGTETQYF
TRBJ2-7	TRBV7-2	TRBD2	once	TGTGCCAGCAGCCAAGATGCCGCTAGCGGGGGATACGAGCAGTACTTC	CASSQDAASGGYEQYF
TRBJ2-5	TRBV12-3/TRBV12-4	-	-	TGTGCCAGCACCCCGGGAGCGGAGGAGACCCAGTACTTC	CASTPGAEETQYF
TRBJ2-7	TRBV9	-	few	TGTGCCAGCAGCGCAAAAGGCCTCTCCTACGAGCAGTACTTC	CASSAKGLSYEQYF
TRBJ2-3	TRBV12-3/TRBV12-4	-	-	TGTACCAGCAGTCGGGACGCCACAGATACGCAGTATTTT	CTSSRDATDTQYF
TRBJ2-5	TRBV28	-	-	TGTGTCAGCATTCACCAGGGACCTCGGGGGGCTGAGACCCAGTACTTC	CVSIHQGPRGAETQYF
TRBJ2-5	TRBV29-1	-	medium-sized	TGCAGCGGGGGGCTACCGCAAGAGACCCAGTACTTC	CSGGLPQETQYF
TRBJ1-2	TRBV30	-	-	TGTGCCTGGAGCAGGGGCCAAGGTGGCTACACCTTC	CAWSRGQGGYTF
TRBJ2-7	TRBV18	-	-	TGTGCCAGCTCACCCCGAGACAAAGTATCCCGCGAGCAGTACTTC	CASSPRDKVSREQYF
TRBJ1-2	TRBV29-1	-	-	TGCAGCGTTGAAGACCTGCGAGGGGGCTACACCTTC	CSVEDLRGGYTF
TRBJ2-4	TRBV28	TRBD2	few	TGTGCCAGCATCGGCGGGAGTACGGCCAAAAACATTCAGTACTTC	CASIGGSTAKNIQYF
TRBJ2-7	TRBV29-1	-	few	TGCAGCGTCCAGACAGGTACCTACGAGCAGTACTTC	CSVQTGTYEQYF
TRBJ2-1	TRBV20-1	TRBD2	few	TGCAGTGCTAGAGGTCGGGGAGCGGGAGCGATTTTGGGTTCCTACAATGAGCAGTTCTTC	CSARGRGAGAILGSYNEQFF
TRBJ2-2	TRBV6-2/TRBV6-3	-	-	TGTGCCAGCAGTCCTCCGGGACGAGACACCGGGGAGCTGTTTTTT	CASSPPGRDTGELFF
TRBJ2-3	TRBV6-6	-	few	TGTGCCAGTAAGGGGGGCCCAGATACGCAGTATTTT	CASKGGPDTQYF
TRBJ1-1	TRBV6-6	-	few	TGTGCCAGCAGTTACCTAGACTCGAACACTGAAGCTTTCTTT	CASSYLDSNTEAFF
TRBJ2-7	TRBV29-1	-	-	TGCAGCGTCGAAAACCTATGTTCCTACGAGCAGTACTTC	CSVENLCSYEQYF